The T cell receptor (beta chain) described here comes from a study of blood T cell repertoires in COVID-19. CDR3 length equals 12 residues. Between the trimmed V and J ends, which lost 4 bases and 2 bases, there was a span of 5 bases. Per germline, CDR1 ENHRY and CDR2 SYGVKD. Repertoires were generated with immunoSEQ multiplex PCR, while TCRdb's copy carries only in-frame clones and drops some. The sample lists about 210,000 clones, roughly 84% occurring once. The specimen sequenced was PBMCs or T cells enriched from blood (not recorded which). V gene TRBV10-3 combines with J gene TRBJ2-5, with D uncertain. This clonotype was obtained from a woman aged 25 to 39 who had been exposed to COVID-19. The chain's CDR3 is CAISGSQETQYF. The DNA of the CDR3 is TGTGCCATCAGTGGCAGTCAAGAGACCCAGTACTTC.